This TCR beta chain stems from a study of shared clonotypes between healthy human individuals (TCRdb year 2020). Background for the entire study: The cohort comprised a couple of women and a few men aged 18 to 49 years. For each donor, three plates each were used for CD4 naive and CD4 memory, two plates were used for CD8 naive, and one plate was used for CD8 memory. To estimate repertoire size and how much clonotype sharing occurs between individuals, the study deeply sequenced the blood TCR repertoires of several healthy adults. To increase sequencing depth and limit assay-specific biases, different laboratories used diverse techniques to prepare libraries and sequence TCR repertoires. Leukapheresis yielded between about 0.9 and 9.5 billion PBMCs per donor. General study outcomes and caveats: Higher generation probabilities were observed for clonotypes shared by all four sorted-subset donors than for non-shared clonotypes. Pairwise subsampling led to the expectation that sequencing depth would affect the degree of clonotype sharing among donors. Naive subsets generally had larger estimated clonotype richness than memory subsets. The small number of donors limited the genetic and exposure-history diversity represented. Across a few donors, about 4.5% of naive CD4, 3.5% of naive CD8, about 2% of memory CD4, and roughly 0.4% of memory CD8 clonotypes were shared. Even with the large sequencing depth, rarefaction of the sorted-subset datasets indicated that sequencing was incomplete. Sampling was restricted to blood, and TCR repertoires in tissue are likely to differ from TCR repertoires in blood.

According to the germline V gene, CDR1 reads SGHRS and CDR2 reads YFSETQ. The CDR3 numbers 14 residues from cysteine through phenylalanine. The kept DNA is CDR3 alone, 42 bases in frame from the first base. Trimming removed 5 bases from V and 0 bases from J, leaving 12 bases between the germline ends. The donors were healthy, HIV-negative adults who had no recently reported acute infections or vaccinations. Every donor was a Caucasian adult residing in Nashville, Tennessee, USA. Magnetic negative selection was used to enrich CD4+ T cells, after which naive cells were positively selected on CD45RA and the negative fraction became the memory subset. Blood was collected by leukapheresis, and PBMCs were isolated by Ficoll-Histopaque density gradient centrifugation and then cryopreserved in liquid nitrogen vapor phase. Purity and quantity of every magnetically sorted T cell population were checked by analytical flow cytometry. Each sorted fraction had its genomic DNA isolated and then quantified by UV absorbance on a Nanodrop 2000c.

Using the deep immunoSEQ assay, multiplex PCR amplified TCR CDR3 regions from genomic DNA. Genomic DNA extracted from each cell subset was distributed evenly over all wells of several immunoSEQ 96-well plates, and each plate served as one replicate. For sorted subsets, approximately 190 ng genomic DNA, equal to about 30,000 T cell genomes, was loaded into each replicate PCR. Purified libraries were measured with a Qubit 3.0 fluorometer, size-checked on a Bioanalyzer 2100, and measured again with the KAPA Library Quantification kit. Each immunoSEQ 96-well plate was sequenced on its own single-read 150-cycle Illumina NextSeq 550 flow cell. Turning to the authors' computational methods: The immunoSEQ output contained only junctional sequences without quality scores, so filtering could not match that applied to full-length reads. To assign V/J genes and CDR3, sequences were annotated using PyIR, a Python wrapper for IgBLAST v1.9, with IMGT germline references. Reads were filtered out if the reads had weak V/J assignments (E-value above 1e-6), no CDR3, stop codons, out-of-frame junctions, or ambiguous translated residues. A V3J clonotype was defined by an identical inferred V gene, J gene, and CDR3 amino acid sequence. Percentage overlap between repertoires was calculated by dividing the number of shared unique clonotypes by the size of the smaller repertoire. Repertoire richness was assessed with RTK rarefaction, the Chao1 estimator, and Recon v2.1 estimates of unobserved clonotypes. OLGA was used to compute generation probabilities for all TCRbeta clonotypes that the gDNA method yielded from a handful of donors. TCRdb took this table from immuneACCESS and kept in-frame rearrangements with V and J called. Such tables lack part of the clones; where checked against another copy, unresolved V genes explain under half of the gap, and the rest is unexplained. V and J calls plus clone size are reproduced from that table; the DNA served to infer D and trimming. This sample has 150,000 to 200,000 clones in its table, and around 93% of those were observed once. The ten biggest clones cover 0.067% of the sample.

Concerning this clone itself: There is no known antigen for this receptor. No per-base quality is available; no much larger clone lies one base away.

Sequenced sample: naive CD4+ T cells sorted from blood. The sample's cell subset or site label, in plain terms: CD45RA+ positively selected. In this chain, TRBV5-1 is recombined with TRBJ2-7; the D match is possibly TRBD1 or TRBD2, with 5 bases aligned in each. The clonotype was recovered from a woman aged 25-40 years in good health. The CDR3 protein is CASSAGTPSYEQYF. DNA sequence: TGCGCCAGCAGTGCTGGGACCCCCTCCTACGAGCAGTACTTC.